This TCR beta chain is drawn from a study of T-cell reconstitution after alpha-beta-depleted transplantation in children. Preparing the TCRbeta library involved the use of unique molecular identifiers. TCRdb processed the PCR reads anew with MiXCR; each CDR3 protein has one entry. This table has some 500,000 distinct CDR3 sequences, 30% to 35% appearing once. This CDR3 has 15 amino acids. Germline V lookup: CDR1 SGHTA, CDR2 FQGNSA. V was trimmed by 5 bases and J by 1 base, leaving 14 bases between them. The sample was PBMCs from the stem cell graft donor, taken from the stem cell graft. The sequence derives from a human donor who donated a stem cell graft to a child with aplastic anemia. The chain couples TRBV7-2 to TRBJ1-1; possible D gene TRBD1, 6 bases. CDR3 protein: CASSPGMTGNTEAFF. The CDR3 region has the DNA TGTGCCAGCAGCCCCGGCATGACAGGGAACACTGAAGCTTTCTTT.